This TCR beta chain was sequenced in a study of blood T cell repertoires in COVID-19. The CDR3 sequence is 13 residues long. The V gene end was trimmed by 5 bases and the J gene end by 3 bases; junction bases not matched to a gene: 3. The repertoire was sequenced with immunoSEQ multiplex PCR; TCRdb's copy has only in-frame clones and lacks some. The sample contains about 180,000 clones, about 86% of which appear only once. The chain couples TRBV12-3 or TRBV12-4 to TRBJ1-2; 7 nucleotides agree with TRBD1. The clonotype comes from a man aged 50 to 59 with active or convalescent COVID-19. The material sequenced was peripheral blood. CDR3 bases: TGTGCCAGCAGTGGGGACAGCGACTATGGCTACACCTTC. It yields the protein CASSGDSDYGYTF.